A selection of T cell receptor beta chains follows, all from one sample in a study of PD-1 blockade in classical Hodgkin lymphoma. Generated by immunoSEQ multiplex PCR, the TCRdb table keeps only in-frame clones and is missing some. This table has 15,000 to 20,000 clones, roughly 87% appearing once. Input material: peripheral blood mononuclear cells (PBMCs). These receptors were obtained from a human donor with classical Hodgkin lymphoma. Each CDR3 is given with its conserved first and last residue. Fields, in order: J gene, D gene, V gene, clone size, CDR3 protein, CDR3 DNA. The D gene is left open where the match is weak. Clone sizes are given selectively: once, few, many, or a class where the clone is expanded.

J gene: TRBJ2-1
D gene: TRBD1
V gene: TRBV28
clone size: -
CDR3 protein: CASSLIGTGANEQFF
CDR3 DNA: TGTGCCAGCAGTTTAATAGGGACAGGGGCCAATGAGCAGTTCTTC

J gene: TRBJ2-3
D gene: TRBD2
V gene: TRBV7-8
clone size: -
CDR3 protein: CASSLPYSGRADTQYF
CDR3 DNA: TGTGCCAGCAGCCTACCCTATAGCGGGAGAGCAGATACGCAGTATTTT

J gene: TRBJ2-1
D gene: -
V gene: TRBV11-3
clone size: -
CDR3 protein: CASSLEGGADYNEQFF
CDR3 DNA: TGTGCCAGCAGCTTAGAAGGCGGGGCGGATTACAATGAGCAGTTCTTC

J gene: TRBJ2-1
D gene: -
V gene: TRBV5-1
clone size: -
CDR3 protein: CASSLVGDEQFF
CDR3 DNA: TGCGCCAGCAGCCTGGTTGGGGATGAGCAGTTCTTC

J gene: TRBJ2-1
D gene: -
V gene: TRBV27
clone size: -
CDR3 protein: CASSLSGHPWAGDNEQFF
CDR3 DNA: TGTGCCAGCAGTCTTTCCGGGCATCCTTGGGCCGGAGACAATGAGCAGTTCTTC

J gene: TRBJ2-7
D gene: -
V gene: TRBV5-4
clone size: -
CDR3 protein: CASSLLPHSEQYF
CDR3 DNA: TGTGCCAGCAGCTTGTTGCCCCACTCCGAGCAGTACTTC

J gene: TRBJ2-3
D gene: -
V gene: TRBV5-6
clone size: few
CDR3 protein: CASSRAPSVDTQYF
CDR3 DNA: TGTGCCAGCAGCCGAGCCCCTAGCGTAGATACGCAGTATTTT

J gene: TRBJ2-1
D gene: -
V gene: TRBV18
clone size: once
CDR3 protein: CASSPRVQGVSYNEQFF
CDR3 DNA: TGTGCCAGCTCACCACGGGTACAAGGGGTGTCCTACAATGAGCAGTTCTTC

J gene: TRBJ1-2
D gene: TRBD1
V gene: TRBV28
clone size: -
CDR3 protein: CASSPGVGGRGNYGYTF
CDR3 DNA: TGTGCCAGCAGTCCGGGGGTAGGGGGCAGAGGAAACTATGGCTACACCTTC

J gene: TRBJ2-1
D gene: TRBD2
V gene: TRBV6-4
clone size: -
CDR3 protein: CASSEASGPGEQFF
CDR3 DNA: TGTGCCAGCAGTGAAGCTAGCGGTCCGGGTGAGCAGTTCTTC

J gene: TRBJ1-2
D gene: -
V gene: TRBV9
clone size: few
CDR3 protein: CASSGTGRVNYGYTF
CDR3 DNA: TGTGCCAGCAGCGGCACAGGGAGGGTCAACTATGGCTACACCTTC

J gene: TRBJ2-1
D gene: -
V gene: TRBV21-1
clone size: -
CDR3 protein: CASSSSDYYNEQFF
CDR3 DNA: TGTGCCAGCAGCAGTAGCGATTACTACAATGAGCAGTTCTTC

J gene: TRBJ2-7
D gene: -
V gene: TRBV7-9
clone size: once
CDR3 protein: CASSRIGVEQYF
CDR3 DNA: TGTGCCAGCAGCCGAATTGGGGTAGAGCAGTACTTC

J gene: TRBJ2-5
D gene: -
V gene: TRBV5-5
clone size: -
CDR3 protein: CASSIQETQYF
CDR3 DNA: TGTGCCAGCAGCATCCAAGAGACCCAGTACTTC

J gene: TRBJ1-3
D gene: TRBD1
V gene: TRBV28
clone size: -
CDR3 protein: CASSFSIQGASGNTIYF
CDR3 DNA: TGTGCCAGCAGTTTCTCAATACAGGGGGCCTCTGGAAACACCATATATTTT

J gene: TRBJ2-3
D gene: TRBD2
V gene: TRBV19
clone size: -
CDR3 protein: CASSIRSGASGRVYTQYF
CDR3 DNA: TGTGCCAGTAGTATACGGTCAGGGGCCAGCGGGAGGGTCTATACGCAGTATTTT

J gene: TRBJ2-7
D gene: -
V gene: TRBV7-3
clone size: -
CDR3 protein: CASSPGAGVNEQYF
CDR3 DNA: TGTGCCAGCAGCCCTGGGGCAGGGGTAAACGAGCAGTACTTC

J gene: TRBJ2-2
D gene: -
V gene: TRBV14
clone size: -
CDR3 protein: CASSRTGARTGELFF
CDR3 DNA: TGTGCCAGCAGCCGTACGGGAGCGCGTACCGGGGAGCTGTTTTTT

J gene: TRBJ1-1
D gene: -
V gene: TRBV25-1
clone size: -
CDR3 protein: CASSEGQGRYNTEAFF
CDR3 DNA: TGTGCCAGCAGTGAAGGGCAGGGGCGTTATAACACTGAAGCTTTCTTT

J gene: TRBJ1-5
D gene: -
V gene: TRBV6-5
clone size: once
CDR3 protein: CASNVDYYSNQPQHF
CDR3 DNA: TGTGCCAGCAACGTTGACTACTATAGCAATCAGCCCCAGCATTTT

J gene: TRBJ2-7
D gene: TRBD2
V gene: TRBV5-6
clone size: once
CDR3 protein: CASSDGLAGVYEQYF
CDR3 DNA: TGTGCCAGCAGCGATGGACTAGCGGGAGTCTACGAGCAGTACTTC

J gene: TRBJ2-5
D gene: -
V gene: TRBV5-1
clone size: -
CDR3 protein: CASSFSTQGETQYF
CDR3 DNA: TGCGCCAGCAGCTTCAGCACTCAGGGGGAGACCCAGTACTTC

J gene: TRBJ2-6
D gene: TRBD1
V gene: TRBV11-3
clone size: -
CDR3 protein: CASSSGTGSSGANVLTF
CDR3 DNA: TGTGCCAGCAGCTCGGGGACAGGGAGCTCTGGGGCCAACGTCCTGACTTTC

J gene: TRBJ2-7
D gene: TRBD1
V gene: TRBV18
clone size: -
CDR3 protein: CASSADRGSYEQYF
CDR3 DNA: TGTGCCAGCTCAGCGGACAGGGGTTCTTACGAGCAGTACTTC

J gene: TRBJ1-4
D gene: -
V gene: TRBV7-2
clone size: -
CDR3 protein: CASSLKEPWGEKLFF
CDR3 DNA: TGTGCCAGCAGCTTGAAAGAACCTTGGGGTGAAAAACTGTTTTTT

J gene: TRBJ2-3
D gene: -
V gene: TRBV20-1
clone size: -
CDR3 protein: CSATLADTQYF
CDR3 DNA: TGCAGTGCTACCCTGGCAGATACGCAGTATTTT

J gene: TRBJ2-4
D gene: -
V gene: TRBV15
clone size: -
CDR3 protein: CATSRDQGMVVGIQYF
CDR3 DNA: TGTGCCACCAGCAGAGATCAAGGGATGGTGGTAGGCATTCAGTACTTC

J gene: TRBJ2-5
D gene: -
V gene: TRBV7-2
clone size: -
CDR3 protein: CASRPTGLRETQYF
CDR3 DNA: TGTGCCAGCAGACCGACTGGGCTACGAGAGACCCAGTACTTC

J gene: TRBJ2-7
D gene: -
V gene: TRBV7-8
clone size: -
CDR3 protein: CASSLGRLGALSYEQYF
CDR3 DNA: TGTGCCAGCAGCTTAGGCCGTTTGGGGGCCCTCTCCTACGAGCAGTACTTC

J gene: TRBJ1-2
D gene: TRBD1
V gene: TRBV6-6
clone size: -
CDR3 protein: CASWTGHPLDGYTF
CDR3 DNA: TGTGCCAGCTGGACAGGGCACCCATTGGATGGCTACACCTTC

J gene: TRBJ2-7
D gene: TRBD2
V gene: TRBV7-9
clone size: -
CDR3 protein: CASSLALRGAGGPIHEQYF
CDR3 DNA: TGTGCCAGCAGCTTAGCACTTAGAGGAGCGGGAGGGCCTATTCACGAGCAGTACTTC

J gene: TRBJ2-7
D gene: -
V gene: TRBV6-6
clone size: -
CDR3 protein: CASSLTGGAAYEQYF
CDR3 DNA: TGTGCCAGCAGCCTTACAGGGGGGGCAGCCTACGAGCAGTACTTC

J gene: TRBJ2-1
D gene: TRBD2
V gene: TRBV30
clone size: -
CDR3 protein: CAWSDLAGAYNEQFF
CDR3 DNA: TGTGCCTGGAGTGACCTAGCGGGGGCATACAATGAGCAGTTCTTC

J gene: TRBJ1-2
D gene: TRBD1
V gene: TRBV28
clone size: once
CDR3 protein: CASSSTGFGYTF
CDR3 DNA: TGTGCCAGCAGTTCGACAGGGTTTGGCTACACCTTC

J gene: TRBJ2-1
D gene: -
V gene: TRBV7-9
clone size: -
CDR3 protein: CASSPDRTSYNEQFF
CDR3 DNA: TGTGCCAGCAGCCCAGACAGGACCTCGTACAATGAGCAGTTCTTC

J gene: TRBJ2-1
D gene: -
V gene: TRBV4-1
clone size: -
CDR3 protein: CASSMDPGSYNEQFF
CDR3 DNA: TGCGCCAGCAGCATGGACCCAGGCTCCTACAATGAGCAGTTCTTC

J gene: TRBJ2-1
D gene: -
V gene: TRBV5-6
clone size: -
CDR3 protein: CASSRLFNEQFF
CDR3 DNA: TGTGCCAGCAGCCGCCTTTTTAATGAGCAGTTCTTC

J gene: TRBJ2-1
D gene: TRBD2
V gene: TRBV6-5
clone size: once
CDR3 protein: CASSYTTSGSFNEQFF
CDR3 DNA: TGTGCCAGCAGTTACACGACTAGCGGGAGCTTCAATGAGCAGTTCTTC

J gene: TRBJ1-1
D gene: -
V gene: TRBV12-5
clone size: -
CDR3 protein: CASGPLPTWTDLNTEAFF
CDR3 DNA: TGTGCTAGTGGTCCCCTCCCTACTTGGACAGACCTGAACACTGAAGCTTTCTTT

J gene: TRBJ1-5
D gene: -
V gene: TRBV9
clone size: -
CDR3 protein: CASRGGGCNQPQHF
CDR3 DNA: TGTGCCAGCAGGGGGGGCGGGTGCAATCAGCCCCAGCATTTT

J gene: TRBJ1-1
D gene: -
V gene: TRBV7-9
clone size: -
CDR3 protein: CASSPRTDKLMSTEAFF
CDR3 DNA: TGTGCCAGCAGCCCGAGGACCGATAAACTAATGAGCACTGAAGCTTTCTTT

J gene: TRBJ2-7
D gene: TRBD1
V gene: TRBV5-5
clone size: -
CDR3 protein: CASSEDRMAYEQYF
CDR3 DNA: TGTGCCAGCAGCGAGGACAGGATGGCCTACGAGCAGTACTTC

J gene: TRBJ2-1
D gene: TRBD1
V gene: TRBV6-1
clone size: -
CDR3 protein: CASSEVQDRGQFF
CDR3 DNA: TGTGCCAGCAGTGAAGTACAGGACAGGGGTCAGTTCTTC

J gene: TRBJ1-2
D gene: -
V gene: TRBV27
clone size: -
CDR3 protein: CASSPDWADYGYTF
CDR3 DNA: TGTGCCAGCAGTCCAGACTGGGCTGACTATGGCTACACCTTC

J gene: TRBJ2-3
D gene: TRBD1
V gene: TRBV9
clone size: -
CDR3 protein: CASSPRDRGSIPLTDTQYF
CDR3 DNA: TGTGCCAGCAGCCCGCGGGACAGGGGGTCGATTCCTCTCACAGATACGCAGTATTTT

J gene: TRBJ1-1
D gene: -
V gene: TRBV19
clone size: -
CDR3 protein: CASSIIGGNEAFF
CDR3 DNA: TGTGCCAGTAGTATCATAGGGGGAAATGAAGCTTTCTTT

J gene: TRBJ1-2
D gene: -
V gene: TRBV5-4
clone size: -
CDR3 protein: CASTRTANYGYTF
CDR3 DNA: TGTGCCAGCACCAGGACAGCCAACTATGGCTACACCTTC

J gene: TRBJ2-1
D gene: -
V gene: TRBV9
clone size: -
CDR3 protein: CASSVDGGPSYNEQFF
CDR3 DNA: TGTGCCAGCAGCGTAGACGGCGGTCCCTCCTACAATGAGCAGTTCTTC

J gene: TRBJ1-1
D gene: TRBD1
V gene: TRBV7-9
clone size: -
CDR3 protein: CASSVLQGQGNTEAFF
CDR3 DNA: TGTGCCAGCAGCGTCCTCCAAGGACAGGGGAACACTGAAGCTTTCTTT

J gene: TRBJ2-7
D gene: TRBD2
V gene: TRBV7-8
clone size: -
CDR3 protein: CASSPPGSGRAGQYF
CDR3 DNA: TGTGCCAGCAGCCCTCCGGGGAGCGGGAGGGCCGGGCAGTACTTC

J gene: TRBJ2-2
D gene: -
V gene: TRBV2
clone size: once
CDR3 protein: CASSEANHGLENTGELFF
CDR3 DNA: TGTGCCAGCAGTGAAGCAAACCACGGACTTGAGAACACCGGGGAGCTGTTTTTT

J gene: TRBJ2-1
D gene: TRBD2
V gene: TRBV6-1
clone size: -
CDR3 protein: CASSEWGSGSSSYNEQFF
CDR3 DNA: TGTGCCAGCAGTGAATGGGGTAGCGGGAGCAGCTCCTACAATGAGCAGTTCTTC

J gene: TRBJ2-7
D gene: -
V gene: TRBV5-1
clone size: -
CDR3 protein: CASSFGTDLTRPYEQYF
CDR3 DNA: TGCGCCAGCAGCTTCGGGACGGACCTCACCCGTCCCTACGAGCAGTACTTC

J gene: TRBJ2-3
D gene: TRBD2
V gene: TRBV7-8
clone size: -
CDR3 protein: CASSLLDRREADTQYF
CDR3 DNA: TGTGCCAGCAGCTTATTAGATCGGCGGGAGGCAGATACGCAGTATTTT

J gene: TRBJ2-5
D gene: TRBD2
V gene: TRBV5-6
clone size: -
CDR3 protein: CASRPRPADRAGQETQYF
CDR3 DNA: TGTGCCAGCAGACCCCGGCCGGCAGACCGAGCGGGACAAGAGACCCAGTACTTC

J gene: TRBJ1-1
D gene: TRBD1
V gene: TRBV5-4
clone size: -
CDR3 protein: CASSRNLTGASTEAFF
CDR3 DNA: TGTGCCAGCAGCCGGAACCTGACAGGGGCGAGCACTGAAGCTTTCTTT

J gene: TRBJ2-6
D gene: -
V gene: TRBV7-2
clone size: -
CDR3 protein: CASSLDTGANVLTF
CDR3 DNA: TGTGCCAGCAGCTTAGATACCGGGGCCAACGTCCTGACTTTC

J gene: TRBJ2-1
D gene: TRBD2
V gene: TRBV5-1
clone size: once
CDR3 protein: CASSLGLAGQNEQFF
CDR3 DNA: TGCGCCAGCAGCTTGGGGCTAGCGGGACAAAATGAGCAGTTCTTC